These 13 T cell receptor beta chains were sequenced from one sample in a study of shared clonotypes between healthy human individuals. The method was immunoSEQ multiplex PCR; TCRdb's version includes in-frame clones alone and lacks a portion of them. This table has about 1.5 million clones, 95% to 99% appearing once. Sequenced sample: naive CD4+ T cells sorted from blood. Subset noted: CD45RA+ positively selected. All receptors come from a man in his thirties or forties in good health.

This clone is a singleton in its sample. The chain joins TRBV15 to TRBJ1-1; possible D gene TRBD1, 5 bases. The length of the CDR3 is 16 residues. V lost 1 base to trimming and J lost 3 bases, with 15 bases between them. CDR1 LNHNV and CDR2 YYDKDF come from the germline V gene (reference sequence). CDR3 in DNA: TGTGCCACCAGCAGAGGCCCAGGGCTAAGGGACACTGAAGCTTTCTTT. Translating gives CATSRGPGLRDTEAFF.

In its sample, this clone was seen once. The chain is built from TRBV5-1 and TRBJ1-4; D gene uncertain. The CDR3 is 14 amino acids. With 4 bases removed from V and 7 bases from J, the gap between germline ends came to 14 bases. Germline CDR1 reads SGHRS; CDR2 reads YFSETQ. CDR3 sequence (DNA): TGCGCCAGCAGCCCCGGCCAGCGGCGTGAAAAACTGTTTTTT. Its translation: CASSPGQRREKLFF.

The V call is TRBV2, the J call TRBJ2-3; no reliable D call. Trimming pared 3 bases from V and 8 bases from J, leaving 6 bases between. Germline assignment: CDR1 SNHLY and CDR2 FYNNEI. The CDR3 contains 11 residues. The CDR3 spells CASSEWGTQYF. DNA for the CDR3: TGTGCCAGCAGTGAGTGGGGTACGCAGTATTTT. The whole variable domain, remainder taken from reference TRBV2 and TRBJ2-3, is EPEVTQTPSHQVTQMGQEVILRCVPISNHLYFYWYRQILGQKVEFLVSFYNNEISEKSEIFDDQFSVERPDGSNFTLKIRSTKLEDSAMYFCASSEWGTQYFGPGTRLTVL.

The rearrangement joins TRBV7-9 to TRBJ2-2; a possible D gene is TRBD2 (6 bases). V dropped 3 bases and J dropped 6 bases, with 17 bases sitting between them. This CDR3 region has 16 residues. Germline V gene sequence: CDR1 SEHNR, CDR2 FQNEAQ (reference sequence). The CDR3 sequence is CASSFKPGSEAGELFF. The CDR3 coding sequence is TGTGCCAGCAGCTTCAAACCCGGGAGTGAGGCCGGGGAGCTGTTTTTT. Using reference TRBV7-9 and TRBJ2-2 for the parts outside the CDR3, the full variable domain is DTGVSQNPRHKITKRGQNVTFRCDPISEHNRLYWYRQTLGQGPEFLTYFQNEAQLEKSRLLSDRFSAERPKGSFSTLEIQRTEQGDSAMYLCASSFKPGSEAGELFFGEGSRLTVL.

The chain employs TRBV28 and TRBJ1-4; 9 bases are shared with TRBD1. CDR1 is MDHEN and CDR2 is SYDVKM in the germline V gene. This CDR3 is 16 amino acids long. J gave up 9 bases and V 4 bases, and 12 bases lay outside the gene matches. The CDR3 nucleotides read TGTGCCAGCAGTTCCCACGAGGGACAGGGTAGGAAAAAACTGTTTTTT. This codes for CASSSHEGQGRKKLFF.

The chain has TRBV15 and TRBJ2-2; D not certain. The CDR3 is 16 residues long. The V gene's germline CDR1 is LNHNV and CDR2 YYDKDF (reference sequence). Trimming took 4 bases from V and 0 from J, leaving 12 bases between them. The CDR3 nucleotides read TGTGCCACCAGCACCCGGACCGCACCGAACACCGGGGAGCTGTTTTTT. Protein: CATSTRTAPNTGELFF.

The chain couples TRBV10-3 to TRBJ1-2, with 10 bases lining up with TRBD1. The CDR3 extends over 13 amino acids. V shed 2 bases and J 8 bases; nucleotides not matched to a gene: 2. Germline loops: CDR1 ENHRY, CDR2 SYGVKD. CDR3 in amino acids: CAISEDRGRGYTF. The CDR3 DNA sequence: TGTGCCATCAGTGAGGACAGGGGGCGCGGCTACACCTTC.

The V call is TRBV18, the J call TRBJ2-6; TRBD1 matches at 9 bases. The CDR3 is made up of 18 amino acids. The J segment lost 1 base and the V segment lost 3 bases, leaving 7 bases of the junction unmatched. In germline, CDR1 is KGHSH, CDR2 LQKENI. This CDR3 reads CASSPPGQGLSGANVLTF. The CDR3 nucleotides are TGTGCCAGCTCACCTCCGGGACAGGGTTTATCTGGGGCCAACGTCCTGACTTTC.

This chain links TRBV6-5 with TRBJ2-1; 8 positions agree with TRBD2. The CDR3 runs to 16 residues. V lost 0 bases, J lost 9 bases, and 10 bases stayed unmatched. Germline CDR1 is MNHEY and CDR2 is SVGAGI. The CDR3 spells CASSYSATGGRGEQFF. CDR3 coding DNA: TGTGCCAGCAGTTACTCGGCGACGGGAGGGCGAGGTGAGCAGTTCTTC.

In regard to this clone: In the same sample, other DNA sequences code for this CDR3. The chain recombines TRBV5-1 with TRBJ2-1; 8 bases agree with TRBD2. The length of the CDR3 is 15 residues. V lost 4 bases and J lost 1; bases outside the gene matches: 4. Looked up from germline, CDR1 is SGHRS and CDR2 is YFSETQ. The CDR3 coding sequence is TGCGCCAGCAGCCCTACTAGCGGATCCTACAATGAGCAGTTCTTC. This sequence encodes CASSPTSGSYNEQFF.

This sequence joins TRBV7-9 and TRBJ1-4, with D tentatively TRBD1 (6 bases). This CDR3 contains 17 residues. V lost 2 bases to trimming and J lost 8 bases, with 21 bases between them. Germline CDR1 reads SEHNR; CDR2 reads FQNEAQ (reference sequence). CDR3 amino acids: CASSLPEGGGLGEKLFF. The CDR3 bases are TGTGCCAGCAGCTTACCGGAGGGTGGGGGCCTGGGAGAAAAACTGTTTTTT.

The V and J genes are TRBV28 and TRBJ2-2, with a weak D call TRBD1 (5 bases). V was trimmed by 7 bases and J by 6 bases, leaving 15 bases between them. This CDR3 region has 14 residues. Germline V gives CDR1 MDHEN, CDR2 SYDVKM. The DNA of the CDR3 is TGTGCCAGCAAAGGACAAGGAAACCCCGGGGAGCTGTTTTTT. It yields the protein CASKGQGNPGELFF.

J is TRBJ2-1 and V is TRBV10-1; D is ambiguous. V lost 2 bases and J lost 5, with 10 bases in between. Germline assignment: CDR1 WNHNN and CDR2 SYGVQD (reference sequence). The CDR3 is 14 residues long. In DNA, the CDR3 is TGCGCCAGCAGTGAGAGGATAAGGGACAATGAGCAGTTCTTC. Translating it yields CASSERIRDNEQFF.